The 23 T cell receptor beta chains given below trace back to one sample, sequenced in a study of T cell responses to AZD1222 COVID-19 vaccine. Clones were sequenced by immunoSEQ multiplex PCR, and TCRdb holds only the in-frame ones, with some missing. The sample records 200,000 or so clones, about 92% being singletons. The specimen was peripheral blood, collected on day 0 of MenACWY control vaccination. Receptors originate from an adult in good health.

The chain couples TRBV21-1 to TRBJ1-6. TRBV21-1 counts as a pseudogene. The CDR3 is 13 amino acids. The CDR3 reads CASRKAGNSPLHF. CDR3 nucleotides: TGTGCCAGCAGAAAAGCGGGGAATTCACCCCTCCACTTT.

V and J are TRBV20-1 and TRBJ1-1; D is unclear. Germline V CDR1 and CDR2: DFQATT, SNEGSKA (reference sequence). This CDR3 is 11 amino acids long. The CDR3 loop reads CIHVMNTEAFF. CDR3 coding DNA: TGCATACACGTAATGAACACTGAAGCTTTCTTT.

This clone has just one count. Here the CDR3 DNA reads TGTGCCAGCAGTTCAAACAGGGGGACGAAAAGCTCCTACGAGCAGTACTTC. It is translated as CASSSNRGTKSSYEQYF. The V gene is TRBV6-2 or TRBV6-3, the J gene TRBJ2-7; 8 nucleotides align to TRBD1. Germline V gene lookup returns CDR1 MNHEY and CDR2 SVGEGT. J lost 0 bases, V lost 4 bases, and 11 bases had no gene match. The CDR3 runs to 17 residues.

The chain recombines TRBV9 with TRBJ1-6; no firm D call. Germline assignment: CDR1 SGDLS and CDR2 YYNGEE. The CDR3 is 14 amino acids. Trimming removed 4 bases from V and 5 bases from J, with 10 bases in between. DNA for the CDR3: TGTGCCAGCAGCCCTCGGACGGATAATTCACCCCTCCACTTT. This gives the protein CASSPRTDNSPLHF.

This clone appeared once. V usage is TRBV7-2 and J usage is TRBJ2-4, with 10 bases that match TRBD1. J gave up 6 bases and V 5 bases, and 4 bases lay outside the gene matches. Germline V gene data show CDR1 as SGHTA and CDR2 as FQGNSA. The CDR3 runs to 14 residues. CDR3 sequence: CASSPRTGGNIQYF. The CDR3 nucleotides read TGTGCCAGCAGCCCCCGGACAGGGGGAAACATTCAGTACTTC.

The rearrangement links TRBV5-1 to TRBJ2-7; a weak D match, TRBD1 (6 bases). The CDR3 has 13 amino acids. V lost 5 bases, J lost 3 bases, and 12 bases lay in between. CDR1 and CDR2 from the germline V gene are SGHRS and YFSETQ. The CDR3 DNA follows: TGCGCCAGCAGGATCGACAGGAACTACGAGCAGTACTTC. This encodes CASRIDRNYEQYF.

V is TRBV7-2 and J is TRBJ2-1; D is unresolved. The CDR3 spans 14 residues. Per the germline V gene, CDR1 is SGHTA and CDR2 is FQGNSA. The V gene lost 1 base and the J gene lost 2 bases, with 6 bases spanning the gap. CDR3 residues: CASSLDSAYNEQFF. CDR3 in DNA: TGTGCCAGCAGCTTAGACTCCGCCTACAATGAGCAGTTCTTC.

The chain combines TRBV30 with TRBJ1-2; no firm D call. The CDR3 extends over 14 amino acids. Per germline, CDR1 GTSNPN and CDR2 SVGIG (reference sequence). V lost 5 bases and J lost 8, with 21 bases in between. This chain's CDR3 is CAWAAGSGLWGYTF. DNA of the CDR3: TGTGCCTGGGCGGCGGGGTCAGGTTTGTGGGGCTACACCTTC.

The chain links TRBV5-1 to TRBJ2-2; TRBD1 matches 9 bases. Trimming took 3 bases from V and 2 from J; bases not matched to a gene: 5. The CDR3 spans 16 residues. The germline V gene has CDR1 SGHRS and CDR2 YFSETQ. CDR3 residues: CASSSQGAGNTGELFF. The CDR3 coding sequence is TGCGCCAGCAGCTCACAGGGGGCAGGAAACACCGGGGAGCTGTTTTTT.

Only one count was recorded for this clone. The J gene is TRBJ2-7, the V gene TRBV5-5, with TRBD1 matching 8 bases. The V gene end was trimmed by 0 bases and the J gene end by 0 bases; junction bases not matched to a gene: 5. CDR3 length: 16 residues. Per the germline V gene, CDR1 is SGHKS and CDR2 is YYEKEE (reference sequence). As DNA, the CDR3 is TGTGCCAGCAGCTTGGGGACAGGGAAAAGCTCCTACGAGCAGTACTTC. Encoded protein: CASSLGTGKSSYEQYF.

This clone was detected only a few times. The sample holds other DNA sequences that translate to the same CDR3. V gene TRBV5-1 combines with J gene TRBJ1-5, with TRBD1 matching 9 bases. The V and J ends lost 3 bases and 3 bases, in that order; junction bases with no gene match: 4. The germline V gene encodes CDR1 SGHRS and CDR2 YFSETQ. There are 15 residues in the CDR3. CDR3 amino acids: CASSSGTGFNQPQHF. The CDR3 DNA follows: TGCGCCAGCAGCTCCGGGACAGGGTTCAATCAGCCCCAGCATTTT.

This clone was recorded only once. V usage is TRBV18 and J usage is TRBJ1-3; the D gene is possibly TRBD1 (5 bases). V lost 4 bases to trimming and J lost 0 bases, with 10 bases between them. This CDR3 has 15 residues. Germline-derived CDR1 and CDR2 are KGHSH and LQKENI. CDR3 amino acids: CASSLRQSSGNTIYF. CDR3 in DNA: TGTGCCAGCTCACTCCGACAGAGCTCTGGAAACACCATATATTTT.

The gene calls are TRBV30 and TRBJ2-7; D is perhaps TRBD2 (5 bases). Trimming stripped 1 base from V and 4 bases from J, with 20 bases between. This CDR3 comprises 16 residues. Germline-derived CDR1 and CDR2 are GTSNPN and SVGIG (reference sequence). CDR3 loop: CAWSGPGGPRPYEQYF. The CDR3 DNA reads TGTGCCTGGAGTGGCCCGGGCGGGCCGCGCCCGTACGAGCAGTACTTC.

V is TRBV7-2 and J is TRBJ1-5, with no clear D. The CDR3 covers 16 residues. Trimming cost V 1 base and J 1 base, with 11 bases left between them. Germline V gives CDR1 SGHTA, CDR2 FQGNSA. The CDR3 bases are TGTGCCAGCAGCTTAGACCTCGGCCGGAGCAATCAGCCCCAGCATTTT. It codes for CASSLDLGRSNQPQHF.

The rearrangement uses TRBV4-1 and TRBJ1-1; weak D call: TRBD1 (6 bases). The V end lost 1 base, the J end lost 2 bases, and 11 bases lay between the germline ends. CDR1 and CDR2 from the germline V gene are MGHRA and YSYEKL. The CDR3 contains 15 residues. In nucleotides, the CDR3 is TGCGCCAGCAGCCAAGGACCGGGGGGCAACACTGAAGCTTTCTTT. This encodes CASSQGPGGNTEAFF.

The chain employs TRBV6-4 and TRBJ1-1; perhaps TRBD1 as D (6 bases). V gave up 6 bases and J gave up 4 bases, with 15 bases separating them. The germline CDR1 and CDR2 sequences are MRHNA and SNTAGT. The CDR3 consists of 14 residues. CDR3 in amino acids: CASSLTRGSTEAFF. CDR3 sequence (DNA): TGTGCCAGCAGCCTCACCAGGGGTTCCACTGAAGCTTTCTTT.

CDR3 protein: CASSPRGSSSYNSPLHF. Here the CDR3 DNA reads TGTGCCAGCAGCCCCCGGGGCTCGAGCTCCTATAATTCACCCCTCCACTTT. The chain recombines TRBV9 with TRBJ1-6; maybe TRBD1 (5 bases). The CDR3 runs 17 residues. Trimming removed 4 bases at V and 0 bases at J, with 14 bases between. Germline V lookup: CDR1 SGDLS, CDR2 YYNGEE.

The chain is built from TRBV19 and TRBJ1-5; no definite D call. The CDR3 has 14 amino acids. Germline assignment: CDR1 LNHDA and CDR2 SQIVND (reference sequence). Trimming removed 1 base at V and 1 base at J, with 5 bases between. The chain's CDR3 is CASSIVPSNQPQHF. CDR3 sequence (DNA): TGTGCCAGTAGTATAGTTCCAAGCAATCAGCCCCAGCATTTT.

This chain uses TRBV2 with TRBJ1-1, with D possibly matching TRBD1 (5 bases). This CDR3 comprises 14 residues. Germline lookup yields CDR1 SNHLY and CDR2 FYNNEI. V was trimmed by 5 bases and J by 1 base, leaving 11 bases between them. The CDR3 is CASSPWQGNTEAFF. Here the CDR3 DNA reads TGTGCCAGCAGTCCGTGGCAGGGGAACACTGAAGCTTTCTTT.

The chain employs TRBV20-1 and TRBJ2-7, with D unresolved. Germline V gene data show CDR1 as DFQATT and CDR2 as SNEGSKA (reference sequence). This CDR3 spans 13 amino acids. Trimming pared 3 bases from V and 0 bases from J, leaving 9 bases between. The CDR3 coding sequence is TGCAGTGCTAGTCGATATGGCTCCTACGAGCAGTACTTC. Translating gives CSASRYGSYEQYF.

The chain carries TRBV27 and TRBJ1-5; the D is unclear. The CDR3 length is 13 residues. Germline CDR1 MNHEY, CDR2 SMNVEV (reference sequence). The V end was cut by 2 bases, the J end by 6 bases, with 8 bases between. CDR3 loop: CASSLNGFQPQHF. The DNA of the CDR3 is TGTGCCAGCAGTTTAAATGGGTTTCAGCCCCAGCATTTT.

This chain links TRBV7-6 with TRBJ2-3; perhaps D is TRBD1 or TRBD2 (5 bases each). The germline V gene has CDR1 SGHVS and CDR2 FNYEAQ. The CDR3 loop spans 16 amino acids. The V gene lost 0 bases and the J gene lost 4 bases, with 14 bases spanning the gap. CDR3 region: CASSLAAGPGPDTQYF. The CDR3 coding sequence is TGTGCCAGCAGCTTAGCTGCCGGACCGGGGCCAGATACGCAGTATTTT.

This chain connects TRBV5-5 to TRBJ1-2; possibly TRBD1 for D (6 bases). From germline, CDR1 is SGHKS and CDR2 YYEKEE (reference sequence). CDR3 size: 13 residues. Trimming cost V 6 bases and J 4 bases, with 13 bases left between them. DNA of the CDR3: TGTGCCAGCACCAAAGAGGGGGGCTATGGCTACACCTTC. Translated: CASTKEGGYGYTF.